The sequence of this T cell receptor beta chain was determined in a study of post-analysis software for immune sequencing data. Study results and limitations: Among roughly five TRBV segments more frequent in patients than controls were TRBV5-6, TRBV5-1 and TRBV20-1. Under the F measure, samples that were prepared in one batch clustered strongly together. Comparison with controls showed significantly lower normalized Chao1 diversity in multiple sclerosis patients.

The library was made from cDNA and included unique molecular identifiers. Around 500,000 cDNA molecules were recovered from an input of about 0.9 to 11 million T cells. TCRdb re-called the PCR reads with MiXCR, one entry per CDR3 protein. This sample has 820,000 or so distinct CDR3 sequences, with roughly 50% found just once. Germline-derived CDR1 and CDR2 are SEHNR and FQNEAQ (reference sequence). The V end lost 2 bases, the J end lost 8 bases, and 12 bases lay between the germline ends. CDR3 length: 13 residues. This clonotype has more than one count but fewer than ten. The antigen is undetermined. Sample: blood. This sequence was found in a girl aged 5-17 years with multiple sclerosis. This rearrangement joins TRBV7-9 to TRBJ2-5; no clear D. This CDR3 reads CASSLYLVDTQYF. In nucleotides, the CDR3 is TGTGCCAGCAGCTTATACCTGGTAGATACCCAGTACTTC.